The present TCR beta chain was sequenced within a study of cytomegalovirus exposure and HLA in healthy donors (TCRdb year 2017). Notes on the research overall: An earlier analysis of roughly 610 of the donors reported around 280 Gb of sequence data and 90 million to 120 million unique TCR beta sequences obtained from 150 million to 200 million T cells. A handful of DR-DQ haplotypes were treated as single units for association and clustering because of strong linkage in the cohort. The study combined high-throughput TCR immunosequencing, statistical association of individual TCRs with disease status, and machine learning to predict cytomegalovirus infection status. To decide whether each TCR beta V gene segment behaved as functional or pseudogenic, an earlier analysis of some 540 of the donors relied on high-throughput TCR beta sequencing. The study used immunosequencing to profile the T cell repertoires of approximately 630 subjects and linked those repertoires to cytomegalovirus serostatus. Donor age, sex, ethnicity and CMV serostatus were compiled alongside the repertoire data. The number of typed donors differed by locus: roughly 629-640 for A, B, C, DRB1 and DQB1; 500 to 550 for DQA1; about 600 for DPA1; and around 450 for DPB1. Both class I and class II loci were covered by HLA typing, at four-digit resolution. An early release that covered about 640 HLA-typed donors contained about 300 gigabases of sequencing data and around 80 million unique TCR sequences. Every repertoire in the discovery cohort had been generated on one and the same sequencing platform. A later genetic analysis took genome-wide SNP genotypes for about 60% of the roughly 670 donors and used that subset as a discovery cohort. The study aimed to test whether cataloging public T cell receptors could reveal signatures of past pathogen exposure. Across some 400 genotyped donors of the cohort, an average of about 240,000 unique TCR beta nucleotide sequences per donor were sequenced, and around 20% of those sequences were non-productive. A separate validation cohort of roughly 130 different subjects was used in addition to the approximately 700-subject first cohort. A later analysis re-examined previously published TCR beta repertoires from more than 650 donors and added high-resolution HLA genotyping to investigate patterns of TCR occurrence. The later analysis used no new phenotypic data to find candidate immune exposures, relying instead on TCR beta sequences and their occurrence across donors. Among the approximately 400 genotyped donors, about 85% belonged to the genetic ancestry cluster associated with self-reported Caucasian donors. The study at large found these results: In vitro tests confirmed that a few of the cytomegalovirus-associated TCR beta chains recognize cytomegalovirus antigens. In this cohort, only TCR beta chains were sequenced, and detectable features were limited by the absence of alpha or paired-chain data. Cytomegalovirus status was reported to be diagnosed by the classifier with high specificity and sensitivity in both the original and validation cohorts. According to the authors, the approach could potentially be generalized to other disease states and immunological phenotypes. In a later analysis, HLA-associated TCR beta chains showed more clonal expansion and lower generation probabilities than non-associated chains that were equally common. At a false discovery rate of 0.05, a later analysis linked approximately 18,000 TCR beta sequences to specific HLA alleles. In an earlier analysis of 587 of the donors, most TCR beta V segments appeared in productive rearrangements about 87% or about 30% of the time, broadly matching IMGT annotations. An association between a missense DCLRE1C variant and V-gene and J-gene trimming of TCR beta chains was found in a later genetic analysis and replicated in an independent cohort. HLA typing was unavailable for some donors at each locus, so association tests used only the typed subset. Linkage disequilibrium might explain the correlated functional status among segregating V segments, but an unknown experimental factor could not be ruled out. A later genetic analysis reported fewer N-insertions in productive TCRs among donors in an Asian-associated ancestry cluster than the roughly 700-donor mean. A total of fewer than 200 TCR beta chains were listed by the study as associated with cytomegalovirus. Over 15 rarely observed V segments, including chromosome 9 orphons, were excluded from the earlier analysis of several hundred of the donors because counts were too low. When HLA alleles, especially DR and DQ, strongly co-occurred, TCR associations were difficult to assign to individual alleles. While some public TCRs were present in many individuals, most TCR sequences turned up only very rarely across donors. A cluster of highly shared sequence variants was judged likely to be a technical artifact of the sequencing pipeline. A further reported finding was that TCR beta sequences accurately predicted the HLA-A and HLA-B alleles for most subjects in the first cohort. A later analysis found that TCR association rates varied across HLA loci, with DRB1 alleles showing the most associated TCRs and HLA-C alleles the fewest. Presence/absence analyses assumed roughly uniform sequencing depth across donors, an assumption that may not hold. In a later analysis, several top co-occurrence clusters were reported to appear linked to parvovirus B19, influenza, CMV and Epstein-Barr virus. Immune exposure information for the cohort was limited to CMV serostatus. Most CMV-associated TCR beta chains appeared to be HLA-restricted in a later analysis, and the HLA associations seemed to be driven largely by CMV exposure.

Receptor amplification or capture employed the immunoSEQ multiplex PCR assay. A mixture of 60 forward primers for TCR Vbeta segments and 13 reverse primers for TCR Jbeta segments was used in the multiplex PCR. Amplification of the CDR3 region of rearranged TCR beta genes was performed with a multiplex PCR assay on genomic DNA. The amplified TCR beta libraries were sequenced on the Illumina HiSeq System as 87-base-pair reads. Processing in the source paper ran as follows. In a later analysis, tens of millions of unique TCR beta chains were counted across the 500 to 850 repertoires, and roughly 10 million of these chains were shared by at least two donors. Raw reads were error-corrected and collapsed into unique sequences by a nearest-neighbor algorithm in which closely related sequences were merged to remove PCR and sequencing errors. To assign V, D and J gene segments, CDR3 sequences were aligned to IMGT reference sequences. For a sequence to be retained, a match of at least six nucleotides to both a V gene segment and a J gene segment was required. Rearrangements were classified as productive when the CDR3 lacked stop codons and remained in frame with V and J, and all other rearrangements were classified as non-productive. CDR3 was defined according to IMGT convention as the region running from the second conserved V-encoded cysteine to the conserved J-encoded phenylalanine. Sequences without an unambiguous match to a single V gene segment were excluded from the earlier analysis of a few hundred of the donors. In an earlier analysis of about 590 of the donors, a V segment was called functional when productive rearrangements were above 56.7%, and segregating when the standard deviation between donors exceeded 5%. A statistical classification framework was built for diagnosing cytomegalovirus status from the catalog of TCR beta chain sequences. A later analysis assigned V and J genes by comparing TCR nucleotide sequences with IMGT/GENE-DB human TR gene sequences. A later analysis assigned CDR3 sequences and most-parsimonious VDJ recombination scenarios with the TCRdist pipeline. In a later analysis, every TCR beta chain was defined by the combination of its CDR3 amino acid sequence and its V-gene family, and reads without a unique V-gene family were dropped. To address suspected cross-contamination and a sequencing artifact, a later analysis removed under 600 highly shared, low-generation-probability nucleotide sequences. A later analysis calculated a clonal expansion index for each public chain from normalized within-repertoire ranks of inferred template counts. In a later analysis, generation probabilities were computed using a VDJ recombination model fitted to out-of-frame rearrangements, and the results were checked against IGoR. A later analysis scored TCR-TCR, TCR-HLA and TCR-CMV co-occurrence with hypergeometric tests, applying a repertoire-size bias correction to TCR pairs. A later analysis estimated false discovery rates by permuting HLA or CMV assignments 20 times. A later analysis grouped co-occurring TCRs with DBSCAN, adding TCRdist sequence similarity when clustering within HLA-allele-positive subsets. Repertoires with fewer than 30,000 or more than 120,000 public chains, plus five repertoires with anomalous nucleotide sharing, were excluded from co-occurrence clustering. TCRdb limited this immuneACCESS table to in-frame rearrangements with V and J called. A share of clones is missing; checked studies link under half to unresolved V genes, and the rest is unexplained. The V and J calls and clone size were taken over from that table, and D and trimming were inferred from the DNA. Across this sample there are some 250,000 clones, with around 80% seen only once. Jointly, the top ten make up 4.5% to 6% of the sample.

Note on this clone: The antigen it binds to is not known. Base quality data are lacking; no much larger clone is found one base away.

The cohort was made up of roughly 670 healthy bone marrow donors. At the time of sampling, all cohort members were nominally healthy, though unrecorded immune exposures were likely present. The donor tested CMV seropositive, placing the donor among the roughly 300 seropositive members of the cohort. Each donor provided a peripheral blood sample, and peripheral blood mononuclear cells were used for TCR beta sequencing. Genomic DNA was extracted from the blood cell samples with the Qiagen DNeasy Blood Extraction Kit. Sequenced material: PBMCs. The receptor comes from a middle-aged woman in good health and CMV-seropositive.

The CDR3 is CASSLVQVNTEAFF. The DNA sequence follows: TGTGCCAGCAGCTTAGTACAAGTGAACACTGAAGCTTTCTTT. This chain joins TRBV13 to TRBJ1-1; no D gene call is confident. The germline V gene (reference sequence) sets CDR1 to PRHDT and CDR2 to FYEKMQ. V is reduced by 1 base and J by 0 bases, leaving a spacing of 6 bases between them. Taken from cysteine to phenylalanine, the CDR3 has 14 residues. Kept here is only the CDR3 DNA, which spans 42 bases and is read in frame from base 1.